A selection of T cell receptor beta chains follows, all from one sample in a study of cytotoxic CD8 clonotypes in ibrutinib-treated CLL. Only in-frame clones appear in the TCRdb table, and some are missing; sequencing was by immunoSEQ multiplex PCR. The repertoire consists of some 150,000 clones, with 77% occurring once and the leading ten covering less than 30%. The material was PBMCs, obtained after 12 months of ibrutinib treatment. These receptors were obtained from a human donor with chronic lymphocytic leukemia. Both conserved end residues are part of each CDR3. A D gene is named only where the DNA matches it firmly. Only some rows state a clone size, as once, few, many or a class for expanded clones.

v_call: TRBV4-1; clone_size: once; d_call: NA; cdr3_length: 16; j_call: TRBJ2-6; cdr3_nt: TGCGCCAGCAGCCAACGACTGGGCTCTGGGGCCAACGTCCTGACTTTC; cdr3_aa: CASSQRLGSGANVLTF
v_call: TRBV5-4; clone_size: NA; d_call: NA; cdr3_length: 13; j_call: TRBJ1-2; cdr3_nt: TGTGCCAGCAGCTCTCGGGCCCTCTATGGCTACACCTTC; cdr3_aa: CASSSRALYGYTF
v_call: TRBV13; clone_size: NA; d_call: TRBD2; cdr3_length: 13; j_call: TRBJ2-1; cdr3_nt: TGTGCCAGCCCGGGGGGCTCCTACAATGAGCAGTTCTTC; cdr3_aa: CASPGGSYNEQFF
v_call: TRBV2; clone_size: once; d_call: TRBD1; cdr3_length: 17; j_call: TRBJ2-7; cdr3_nt: TGTGCCAGCATGAGGGGACAGGGACGAGCTAGCTCCTACGAGCAGTACTTC; cdr3_aa: CASMRGQGRASSYEQYF
v_call: TRBV19; clone_size: NA; d_call: TRBD1; cdr3_length: 15; j_call: TRBJ1-5; cdr3_nt: TGTGCCAGTAACGTCCTTACAGGGGGCAATCAGCCCCAGCATTTT; cdr3_aa: CASNVLTGGNQPQHF
v_call: TRBV6-1; clone_size: many; d_call: NA; cdr3_length: 14; j_call: TRBJ1-5; cdr3_nt: TGTGCCATCAGTGTGTCAGATAGCAATCAGCCCCAGCATTTT; cdr3_aa: CAISVSDSNQPQHF
v_call: TRBV6-5; clone_size: NA; d_call: TRBD1; cdr3_length: 13; j_call: TRBJ2-1; cdr3_nt: TGTGCCAGCAGTTACCCTACAGGGGGCGCGCAGTTCTTC; cdr3_aa: CASSYPTGGAQFF
v_call: TRBV4-2; clone_size: NA; d_call: NA; cdr3_length: 17; j_call: TRBJ1-4; cdr3_nt: TGTGCCAGCAGCCAATGGGGGATGTCAGCAACTAATGAAAAACTGTTTTTT; cdr3_aa: CASSQWGMSATNEKLFF
v_call: TRBV5-4; clone_size: few; d_call: TRBD1; cdr3_length: 16; j_call: TRBJ1-5; cdr3_nt: TGTGCCAGCAGCTTGACTACCGGGACAGGAGTACAGCCCCAGCATTTT; cdr3_aa: CASSLTTGTGVQPQHF
v_call: TRBV27; clone_size: NA; d_call: NA; cdr3_length: 14; j_call: TRBJ2-5; cdr3_nt: TGTGCCAGCAGTTTGGGGAGAACCCAAGAGACCCAGTACTTC; cdr3_aa: CASSLGRTQETQYF
v_call: TRBV7-9; clone_size: once; d_call: NA; cdr3_length: 11; j_call: TRBJ2-3; cdr3_nt: TGTGCCAGCAGCTTAGCAGATACGCAGTATTTT; cdr3_aa: CASSLADTQYF
v_call: TRBV6-1; clone_size: NA; d_call: NA; cdr3_length: 13; j_call: TRBJ1-6; cdr3_nt: TGTGCCAGCAGTGAAGTCGAGGGGGTACCCCTCCACTTT; cdr3_aa: CASSEVEGVPLHF
v_call: TRBV5-1; clone_size: NA; d_call: TRBD2; cdr3_length: 16; j_call: TRBJ2-5; cdr3_nt: TGCGCCAGCTCCATCGTCCGGGCGGGGGGTTTAGAGACCCAGTACTTC; cdr3_aa: CASSIVRAGGLETQYF
v_call: TRBV5-1; clone_size: NA; d_call: NA; cdr3_length: 14; j_call: TRBJ1-1; cdr3_nt: TGCGCCAGCAGTCTTGACAGCGGAGCCACTGAAGCTTTCTTT; cdr3_aa: CASSLDSGATEAFF
v_call: TRBV11-2; clone_size: NA; d_call: NA; cdr3_length: 16; j_call: TRBJ2-5; cdr3_nt: TGTGCCAGCAGCCCCCTAGGGGCTAGCACGAAAGAGACCCAGTACTTC; cdr3_aa: CASSPLGASTKETQYF
v_call: TRBV10-3; clone_size: NA; d_call: TRBD1; cdr3_length: 15; j_call: TRBJ2-7; cdr3_nt: TGTGCCACAAGAACCGGGACAGGGGAACCCTACGAGCAGTACTTC; cdr3_aa: CATRTGTGEPYEQYF
v_call: TRBV4-1; clone_size: NA; d_call: TRBD1; cdr3_length: 17; j_call: TRBJ2-7; cdr3_nt: TGCGCCAGCAGCCCCGGGGTCCGGGGACAGGGGGACTACGAGCAGTACTTC; cdr3_aa: CASSPGVRGQGDYEQYF
v_call: TRBV2; clone_size: NA; d_call: TRBD1; cdr3_length: 12; j_call: TRBJ2-1; cdr3_nt: TGTGCCAGCCAGGGGGAAGGAACGGAGCAGTTCTTC; cdr3_aa: CASQGEGTEQFF
v_call: TRBV5-6; clone_size: NA; d_call: TRBD1; cdr3_length: 18; j_call: TRBJ2-5; cdr3_nt: TGTGCCAGCAGCTATGTGCGGGACAGGGATTGGGGGTATGAGACCCAGTACTTC; cdr3_aa: CASSYVRDRDWGYETQYF
v_call: TRBV19; clone_size: NA; d_call: NA; cdr3_length: 15; j_call: TRBJ1-2; cdr3_nt: TGTGCCAGTAGCAAGGCTCGGGCCTTTGCCTATGGCTACACCTTC; cdr3_aa: CASSKARAFAYGYTF
v_call: TRBV7-2; clone_size: once; d_call: NA; cdr3_length: 12; j_call: TRBJ2-7; cdr3_nt: TGTGCCAGCAGCTTAACAGGGTCCGAGCAGTACTTC; cdr3_aa: CASSLTGSEQYF
v_call: TRBV27; clone_size: NA; d_call: NA; cdr3_length: 15; j_call: TRBJ2-3; cdr3_nt: TGTGCCAGCAGTTTTCAAGGCCAGGACACAGATACGCAGTATTTT; cdr3_aa: CASSFQGQDTDTQYF
v_call: TRBV15; clone_size: NA; d_call: TRBD1; cdr3_length: 15; j_call: TRBJ2-2; cdr3_nt: TGTGCCACCAGCAGGCCAGGACAGGGCACCGGGGAGCTGTTTTTT; cdr3_aa: CATSRPGQGTGELFF
v_call: TRBV6-5; clone_size: NA; d_call: NA; cdr3_length: 14; j_call: TRBJ1-4; cdr3_nt: TGTGCCAGCAGTATTCGGATGTATAATGAAAAACTGTTTTTT; cdr3_aa: CASSIRMYNEKLFF
v_call: TRBV27; clone_size: NA; d_call: NA; cdr3_length: 13; j_call: TRBJ2-7; cdr3_nt: TGTGCCAGCAGTTTAAGGGAATCCTACGAGCAGTACTTC; cdr3_aa: CASSLRESYEQYF
v_call: TRBV6-5; clone_size: NA; d_call: TRBD1; cdr3_length: 13; j_call: TRBJ1-4; cdr3_nt: TGTGCCAGCCGCGGGACAGTTAATGAAAAACTGTTTTTT; cdr3_aa: CASRGTVNEKLFF
v_call: TRBV7-2; clone_size: NA; d_call: TRBD2; cdr3_length: 18; j_call: TRBJ2-7; cdr3_nt: TGTGCCAGCAGCTTAGTGGGACTAGCGGGGGTGAGCTCCTACGAGCAGTACTTC; cdr3_aa: CASSLVGLAGVSSYEQYF
v_call: TRBV12-5; clone_size: once; d_call: NA; cdr3_length: 13; j_call: TRBJ1-2; cdr3_nt: TGTGCTAGTGCTATGCGGGCAGGGTTTGGCTACACCTTC; cdr3_aa: CASAMRAGFGYTF
v_call: TRBV5-1; clone_size: once; d_call: NA; cdr3_length: 15; j_call: TRBJ1-5; cdr3_nt: TGCGCCAGCCTGGGGCGCGGGAATCGCAATCAGCCCCAGCATTTT; cdr3_aa: CASLGRGNRNQPQHF